Following are 31 T cell receptor beta chains from one sample sequenced in a study of blood T cell repertoires in COVID-19. Libraries were prepared by immunoSEQ multiplex PCR; TCRdb keeps only in-frame clonotypes and omits some of them. The table lists about 150,000 clones, about 79% of them singletons, with roughly 29% in the top ten. Source material: peripheral blood. These TCRs come from an older woman with acute or convalescent COVID-19.

The gene calls are TRBV10-2 and TRBJ2-2; 10 bases are shared with TRBD1. This CDR3 has 15 residues. CDR1 is WSHSY, CDR2 SAAADI, per germline. V shed 4 bases, J shed 2 bases, and the junction held 1 base outside the gene matches. The DNA of the CDR3 is TGCGCCAGCAGTGGGACAGGGGGAAACACCGGGGAGCTGTTTTTT. It yields the protein CASSGTGGNTGELFF.

V is TRBV27 and J is TRBJ1-3, with D maybe TRBD1 (5 bases). Looked up from germline, CDR1 is MNHEY and CDR2 is SMNVEV (reference sequence). The V end lost 4 bases, the J end lost 1 base, and 11 bases lay between the germline ends. This CDR3 spans 15 amino acids. The CDR3 is CASSSQGASGNTIYF. CDR3 DNA: TGTGCCAGCAGTTCGCAGGGTGCTTCTGGAAACACCATATATTTT.

The genes are TRBV28 and TRBJ2-7; 9 nucleotides agree with TRBD2. The germline gives CDR1 MDHEN, CDR2 SYDVKM. V lost 9 bases, J lost 6 bases, and 15 bases stayed unmatched. The CDR3 extends over 15 amino acids. CDR3 residues: CASAGGDSRGSEQYV. The CDR3 DNA sequence: TGTGCCAGTGCGGGAGGGGATTCAAGGGGGTCCGAGCAGTACGTC.

The chain is built from TRBV6-4 and TRBJ2-1, with TRBD2 matching 10 bases. CDR3 size: 16 residues. Germline CDR1 and CDR2: MRHNA and SNTAGT. The trim removed 0 bases at V and 4 bases at J, leaving 3 bases unmatched. The CDR3 sequence is CASSDSSGGTYNEQFF. The CDR3 DNA is TGTGCCAGCAGTGACTCTAGCGGGGGGACGTACAATGAGCAGTTCTTC.

The gene calls are TRBV3-1 (or the pseudogene TRBV3-2) and TRBJ1-1; TRBD1 is a possible D gene (5 bases). Germline V lookup: CDR1 LGHDT, CDR2 YNNKEL (reference sequence). Between the trimmed V and J ends, which lost 3 bases and 4 bases, there was a span of 15 bases. The CDR3 has 15 amino acids. In DNA, the CDR3 is TGTGCCAGCAGCCACCTCAGGGTAAAGGGCACTGAAGCTTTCTTT. Encoded protein: CASSHLRVKGTEAFF.

The rearrangement uses TRBV7-2 and TRBJ1-3; no firm D call. Germline lookup yields CDR1 SGHTA and CDR2 FQGNSA. The CDR3 covers 14 residues. V lost 3 bases to trimming and J lost 0 bases, with 6 bases between them. The CDR3 DNA sequence: TGTGCCAGCAGCTTGACACCCTCTGGAAACACCATATATTTT. Protein product: CASSLTPSGNTIYF.

The chain recombines TRBV10-2 with TRBJ2-7, with TRBD2 identical over 10 bases. The trim removed 3 bases at V and 3 bases at J, leaving 5 bases unmatched. Germline CDR1 and CDR2: WSHSY and SAAADI. CDR3 length equals 15 residues. CDR3 amino acids: CASSDHSGGFYEQYF. CDR3 DNA: TGCGCCAGCAGTGACCATAGCGGGGGGTTCTACGAGCAGTACTTC.

The chain has TRBV28 and TRBJ1-6, with TRBD1 matching 7 bases. The CDR3 runs 13 residues. The V gene end was trimmed by 7 bases and the J gene end by 10 bases; junction bases not matched to a gene: 7. Germline CDR1 is MDHEN and CDR2 is SYDVKM. As DNA, the CDR3 is TGTGCCAGCATAGGGACAGAGTCCTCACCCCTCCACTTT. Its translation is CASIGTESSPLHF.

J is TRBJ1-3 and V is TRBV5-1; unclear D gene. With 0 bases removed from V and 3 bases from J, the gap between germline ends came to 13 bases. CDR1 is SGHRS and CDR2 is YFSETQ in the germline V gene. The CDR3 sequence is 16 residues long. In DNA form, the CDR3 reads TGCGCCAGCAGCTTGGTCGGGGATCGTTTTGGAAACACCATATATTTT. It yields the protein CASSLVGDRFGNTIYF.

This chain links TRBV12-5 with TRBJ1-3, with a weak D call TRBD1 (5 bases). Trimming cost V 1 base and J 0 bases, with 19 bases left between them. The CDR3 extends over 19 amino acids. The germline V gene has CDR1 LGHNT and CDR2 FRNRAP. Here the CDR3 reads CASGLGSREIRLSGNTIYF. The CDR3 nucleotides are TGTGCTAGTGGTTTGGGGTCCAGGGAAATAAGACTCTCTGGAAACACCATATATTTT. Filled out from reference TRBV12-5 and TRBJ1-3, the complete variable domain reads DARVTQTPRHKVTEMGQEVTMRCQPILGHNTVFWYRQTMMQGLELLAYFRNRAPLDDSGMPKDRFSAEMPDATLATLKIQPSEPRDSAVYFCASGLGSREIRLSGNTIYFGEGSWLTVV.

V and J are TRBV5-1 and TRBJ2-5; a weak D match, TRBD1 (5 bases). V lost 1 base to trimming and J lost 5 bases, with 15 bases between them. This CDR3 has 15 residues. The germline V gene has CDR1 SGHRS and CDR2 YFSETQ. CDR3 DNA: TGCGCCAGCAGCTTGAGCAGGGCTTCCCTGGAGACCCAGTACTTC. Its translation: CASSLSRASLETQYF. The full variable domain, in which reference TRBV5-1 and TRBJ2-5 provide the parts outside the CDR3, is KAGVTQTPRYLIKTRGQQVTLSCSPISGHRSVSWYQQTPGQGLQFLFEYFSETQRNKGNFPGRFSGRQFSNSRSEMNVSTLELGDSALYLCASSLSRASLETQYFGPGTRLLVL.

For the CDR3, the DNA is TGTGCCAGCAGCCCCCACGGGGGGCTTCTTTACAATGAGCAGTTCTTC. Its protein is CASSPHGGLLYNEQFF. The rearrangement uses TRBV11-2 and TRBJ2-1, with a weak D call TRBD2 (7 bases). The CDR3 has 16 residues. The germline V and J ends were trimmed by 5 bases and 4 bases, with 18 bases remaining between them. The germline gives CDR1 SGHAT, CDR2 FQNNGV.

Points on this clone: One end of the junction fails to match germline, which may point to a read error. The chain is built from TRBV7-9 and TRBJ1-1, with 10 bases fitting TRBD1. The CDR3 sequence is 15 residues long. CDR1 and CDR2 (germline): SEHNR, FQNEAQ (reference sequence). DNA for the CDR3: TGTGCCAGCACCTTAATTGGGACAGGGGATTTTGAAGCTTTCTTT. Translating it yields CASTLIGTGDFEAFF. The entire variable domain, with the rest obtained from reference TRBV7-9 and TRBJ1-1, is as follows: DTGVSQNPRHKITKRGQNVTFRCDPISEHNRLYWYRQTLGQGPEFLTYFQNEAQLEKSRLLSDRFSAERPKGSFSTLEIQRTEQGDSAMYLCASTLIGTGDFEAFFGQGTRLTVV.

The rearrangement joins TRBV18 to TRBJ2-7; 9 bases are a match to TRBD1. Trimming removed 5 bases from V and 2 bases from J; junction bases left unmatched: 7. The CDR3 length is 15 residues. The germline gives CDR1 KGHSH, CDR2 LQKENI. The CDR3: CASSLQGALAYEQYF. The CDR3 coding sequence is TGTGCCAGCTCATTACAGGGGGCCTTAGCCTACGAGCAGTACTTC.

This clone was seen only a few times. This CDR3 is CASSRGGIFGEAFF. The CDR3 DNA sequence: TGTGCCAGCTCCCGGGGGGGGATTTTCGGTGAAGCTTTCTTT. The gene calls are TRBV11-2 and TRBJ1-1; a weak D match, TRBD1 (5 bases). The V gene lost 8 bases and the J gene lost 7 bases, with 20 bases spanning the gap. The CDR3 loop spans 14 amino acids. Germline V gene lookup returns CDR1 SGHAT and CDR2 FQNNGV.

The rearrangement links TRBV5-1 to TRBJ2-1, with TRBD2 identical over 8 bases. Trimming at V came to 3 bases and at J to 7 bases, leaving 6 bases not matched to a gene. Germline loops: CDR1 SGHRS, CDR2 YFSETQ. This CDR3 is built from 14 residues. CDR3 bases: TGCGCCAGCAGCTACAGCGGGGGTGGGAATGAGCAGTTCTTC. This sequence encodes CASSYSGGGNEQFF.

J is TRBJ1-6 and V is TRBV6-5, with D maybe TRBD1 (6 bases). V dropped 6 bases and J dropped 2 bases, with 11 bases sitting between them. The CDR3 length is 15 residues. CDR1 is MNHEY, CDR2 SVGAGI, per germline. The CDR3 loop reads CASRPTGAYNSPLHF. The CDR3 nucleotides are TGTGCCAGCAGACCGACAGGAGCCTATAATTCACCCCTCCACTTT.

The chain combines TRBV9 with TRBJ2-6; a weak D match, TRBD2 (5 bases). Germline CDR1 reads SGDLS; CDR2 reads YYNGEE. Trimming stripped 4 bases from V and 0 bases from J, with 8 bases between. The CDR3 sequence is 15 residues long. For the CDR3, the DNA is TGTGCCAGCAGCTCCGGGGACTCTGGGGCCAACGTCCTGACTTTC. It is translated as CASSSGDSGANVLTF.

V gene TRBV9 combines with J gene TRBJ1-6; D gene ambiguous. The CDR3 covers 13 residues. The V end lost 0 bases, the J end lost 10 bases, and 8 bases lay between the germline ends. Germline-derived CDR1 and CDR2 are SGDLS and YYNGEE. The CDR3 DNA reads TGTGCCAGCAGCGTAGCTATCGTGTCACCCCTCCACTTT. Amino acid sequence: CASSVAIVSPLHF.

The chain links TRBV5-1 to TRBJ1-4, with D possibly being TRBD1 (6 bases). Looked up from germline, CDR1 is SGHRS and CDR2 is YFSETQ. V was trimmed by 0 bases and J by 5 bases, leaving 11 bases between them. The CDR3 spans 15 residues. The CDR3 sequence: CASSLAGRGNEKLFF. Here the CDR3 DNA reads TGCGCCAGCAGCTTGGCAGGGAGGGGGAATGAAAAACTGTTTTTT.

The chain is built from TRBV6-6 and TRBJ1-6; 9 nucleotides align to TRBD1. V was clipped by 7 bases and J by 7 bases; unmatched bases: 5. The CDR3 spans 14 residues. CDR1 and CDR2 (germline): MNHNY, SVGAGI (reference sequence). The CDR3 reads CASTRQGGNSPLHF. The CDR3 DNA sequence: TGTGCCAGCACCCGACAGGGGGGAAATTCACCCCTCCACTTT.

CDR3 in amino acids: CASSLFGTTTGELFF. In nucleotides, the CDR3 is TGTGCCAGCAGTTTATTCGGGACTACAACCGGGGAGCTGTTTTTT. V is TRBV27 and J is TRBJ2-2, with TRBD2 matching 7 bases. The CDR3 contains 15 residues. V shed 1 base, J shed 5 bases, and the junction held 4 bases outside the gene matches. Germline values: CDR1 MNHEY, CDR2 SMNVEV (reference sequence).

The genes are TRBV19 and TRBJ1-2; 7 nucleotides line up with TRBD1. The trim removed 3 bases at V and 4 bases at J, leaving 5 bases unmatched. The CDR3 runs 14 residues. Germline CDR1 LNHDA, CDR2 SQIVND (reference sequence). CDR3 protein: CASSMGQIFYGYTF. The DNA for the CDR3 is TGTGCCAGTAGTATGGGACAGATTTTCTATGGCTACACCTTC.

The V gene is TRBV12-5, the J gene TRBJ2-7, with 12 bases identical to TRBD2. Germline V lookup: CDR1 LGHNT, CDR2 FRNRAP. J was trimmed by 0 bases and V by 1 base; bases with no gene match: 7. The CDR3 loop spans 18 amino acids. As DNA, the CDR3 is TGTGCTAGTGGTTTGGCCGGACTAGCGGGGACCCTCTCCTACGAGCAGTACTTC. This encodes CASGLAGLAGTLSYEQYF.

This rearrangement joins TRBV30 to TRBJ1-4; 9 positions match TRBD1. V was clipped by 0 bases and J by 8 bases; unmatched bases: 7. The CDR3 is 15 residues long. Per the germline V gene, CDR1 is GTSNPN and CDR2 is SVGIG (reference sequence). The CDR3 protein is CAWSVRGTGNEKLFF. The CDR3 region has the DNA TGTGCCTGGAGTGTACGCGGGACAGGGAACGAAAAACTGTTTTTT.

The chain carries TRBV7-3 and TRBJ1-1, with 8 bases fitting TRBD1. The ends lost 5 bases at V and 3 bases at J; junction bases unmatched: 5. The CDR3 sequence is 14 residues long. Germline V gene data show CDR1 as SGHTA and CDR2 as FQGTGA. CDR3 sequence reads: CASSPGGWDTEAFF. In DNA, the CDR3 is TGTGCCAGCAGCCCAGGGGGCTGGGACACTGAAGCTTTCTTT.

The chain links TRBV19 to TRBJ2-3; 10 nucleotides align to TRBD2. Germline loops: CDR1 LNHDA, CDR2 SQIVND (reference sequence). Trimming took 3 bases from V and 9 from J; bases not matched to a gene: 9. The CDR3 loop spans 15 amino acids. CDR3 region: CASSMASGGSYTQYF. CDR3 bases: TGTGCCAGTAGTATGGCTAGCGGGGGCTCATACACGCAGTATTTT.

The chain links TRBV19 to TRBJ2-7; tentatively, D is TRBD2 (6 bases). Per germline, CDR1 LNHDA and CDR2 SQIVND (reference sequence). Trimming cost V 3 bases and J 1 base, with 10 bases left between them. CDR3 length equals 14 residues. The DNA for the CDR3 is TGTGCCAGTAGTATTGCGGCGGGATCCTACGAGCAGTACGTC. Its protein is CASSIAAGSYEQYV.

This chain joins TRBV7-9 and TRBJ1-5, with D possibly TRBD1 on 5 matching bases. This CDR3 comprises 19 residues. The germline CDR1 and CDR2 sequences are SEHNR and FQNEAQ (reference sequence). The V and J ends lost 10 bases and 5 bases respectively, with 33 bases between them. The CDR3 DNA reads TGTGCCACCTATAGAGTACAAGGAAGGGGCCCCCCAAAATATCAGCCCCAGCATTTT. Protein: CATYRVQGRGPPKYQPQHF.

The CDR3 loop is CASSVVAGGPVSGELFF. The CDR3 DNA reads as TGTGCCAGCAGCGTAGTAGCGGGGGGGCCAGTATCCGGGGAGCTGTTTTTT. V and J are TRBV9 and TRBJ2-2; 11 nucleotides line up with TRBD2. The CDR3 runs to 17 residues. The junction had 7 bases not matched to a gene; V was cut back by 0 bases and J by 6 bases. In germline, CDR1 is SGDLS, CDR2 YYNGEE. Full variable domain (outside the CDR3, taken from reference TRBV9 and TRBJ2-2): DSGVTQTPKHLITATGQRVTLRCSPRSGDLSVYWYQQSLDQGLQFLIQYYNGEERAKGNILERFSAQQFPDLHSELNLSSLELGDSALYFCASSVVAGGPVSGELFFGEGSRLTVL.

The chain joins TRBV7-6 to TRBJ2-7; D possibly corresponds to TRBD2 (6 bases). Trimming took off 6 bases at V and 6 bases at J, with 12 bases between the two ends. The CDR3 loop spans 12 amino acids. The germline V gene has CDR1 SGHVS and CDR2 FNYEAQ. CDR3 protein: CASRRSGSEQYF. CDR3 bases: TGTGCCAGCAGACGAAGCGGGTCCGAGCAGTACTTC.